The clone carrying this T cell receptor (beta chain) was seen only a few times. In the same sample, other DNA sequences code for this CDR3. The data were taken from a study of cytomegalovirus exposure and HLA in healthy donors. The CDR3 loop spans 13 amino acids. J lost 6 bases, V lost 4 bases, and 8 bases had no gene match. Germline V gene sequence: CDR1 SQVTM, CDR2 ANQGSEA. The protocol was immunoSEQ multiplex PCR, while the TCRdb copy is restricted to in-frame clones and leaves out a portion. Here the sample spans around 300,000 clones, 80% to 90% being singletons. The clonotype originates from a woman between 18 and 30 years old in good health and CMV-seronegative. V gene TRBV29-1 combines with J gene TRBJ1-1, with 7 bases lining up with TRBD1. The sequenced sample consisted of PBMCs. The CDR3 region has the DNA TGCAGCGTTGGTAAAAGGCAGGGGGCTGAAGCTTTCTTT. Translation: CSVGKRQGAEAFF.